The T cell receptor beta chain described here comes from a study of shared clonotypes between healthy human individuals (dated by TCRdb to 2019 to 2021). A note on the overall study: The cohort comprised a couple of women and a few men aged 18 to 49 years. For each donor, CD4 naive and CD4 memory were each run on three plates, CD8 naive on two plates, and CD8 memory on one plate. Blood TCR repertoires of five healthy adults were deeply sequenced to estimate repertoire size and the extent of clonotype sharing between individuals. Libraries were prepared and TCR repertoires were sequenced by different laboratories using diverse techniques, in order to increase sequencing depth and limit assay-specific biases. Each donor's leukapheresis produced roughly between about 0.9 and 9.5 billion PBMCs.

CD8 naive samples consisted of CD45RO-negative cells that were positively selected for CCR7, yielding a CD45RA+CCR7+ population without TemRA cells. The donors were healthy, HIV-negative adults with no recently reported acute infections or vaccinations. All donors were Caucasian adults living in Nashville, Tennessee, USA. After blood collection by leukapheresis, PBMCs were isolated using Ficoll-Histopaque density gradient centrifugation and then cryopreserved in the vapor phase of liquid nitrogen. Purity and quantity of every magnetically sorted T cell population were checked by analytical flow cytometry. Genomic DNA was isolated from each sorted fraction and quantified by UV absorbance on a Nanodrop 2000c. Using the deep immunoSEQ assay, multiplex PCR amplified TCR CDR3 regions from genomic DNA. Extracted genomic DNA from each cell subset was distributed evenly across all wells of several immunoSEQ 96-well plates, and each plate was treated as a replicate. For sorted subsets, roughly 200 ng of genomic DNA, equivalent to tens of thousands of T cell genomes, went into each replicate PCR. The purified libraries were quantified using a Qubit 3.0 fluorometer, sized with a Bioanalyzer 2100, and then quantified again using the KAPA Library Quantification kit. Every immunoSEQ 96-well plate was sequenced on a separate single-read 150-cycle Illumina NextSeq 550 flow cell. Per the authors' processing: Because only junctional sequences without quality scores were contained in the immunoSEQ output, filtering matching that applied to full-length reads could not be performed. Sequences were annotated with PyIR, a Python wrapper for IgBLAST v1.9, and V/J genes and CDR3 were assigned using IMGT germline references. Reads were removed for weak V/J assignments (E-value above 1e-6), missing CDR3, stop codons, out-of-frame junctions, or ambiguous translated residues. V3J clonotypes were defined by identical inferred V gene, J gene, and CDR3 amino acid sequence. To compute the percentage overlap between repertoires, the number of shared unique clonotypes was divided by the size of the smaller repertoire. RTK rarefaction, the Chao1 estimator, and Recon v2.1 estimates of unobserved clonotypes were used to assess repertoire richness. Generation probabilities for all TCRbeta clonotypes obtained by the gDNA method from several donors were computed using OLGA. TCRdb holds this immuneACCESS table with in-frame rearrangements only. Some clones are missing; in checked studies, unresolved V genes explain under half, and the rest has no known cause. V and J calls and clone size are given by that table; D and trimming were obtained from the DNA. Across this sample there are 1.5 million to 2.5 million clones, with 85% to 95% seen only once. Jointly, the top ten make up approximately 1.2% of the sample.

Note on this clone: Its antigen remains undetermined. There are no base qualities to consult, and no much larger clone falls within one base.

Results the study describes overall, beyond this receptor: Rarefaction of sorted-subset datasets indicated incomplete sequencing despite the large sequencing depth. Larger estimated clonotype richness was generally found for naive subsets than for memory subsets. The small number of donors limited the genetic and exposure-history diversity represented. Sampling was restricted to blood, and TCR repertoires in tissue are likely to differ from TCR repertoires in blood. Based on pairwise subsampling, the degree of clonotype sharing among donors was expected to be affected by sequencing depth. About 5% of naive CD4, 3% to 3.5% of naive CD8, about 2.1% of memory CD4, and approximately 0.4% of memory CD8 clonotypes were shared across several donors. Compared with non-shared clonotypes, clonotypes shared by all four sorted-subset donors had higher generation probabilities.

CDR1 LGHNA and CDR2 YSLEER are derived from the germline V gene. Trimmed from V: 0 bases; trimmed from J: 4 bases; junction bases lacking a gene match: 4. Including the terminal cysteine and phenylalanine, the CDR3 comprises 16 residues. Only CDR3 DNA is held: 48 bases, read in frame from base 1. The V and J segments used are TRBV4-3 and TRBJ2-5; 11 bases in between match TRBD1. The sequence was collected from a man between 18 and 35 years old in good health. What was sequenced was naive CD8+ T cells sorted from blood. What the cell subset or site label conveys for this sample: CD45RA+CCR7+. Here is the DNA: TGCGCCAGCAGCCAAGACGGGACAGGGGGATTAGAGACCCAGTACTTC. It translates as CASSQDGTGGLETQYF.